The rows below give T cell receptor beta chains drawn from one sample of a study of cytomegalovirus exposure and HLA in healthy donors. Profiled with immunoSEQ multiplex PCR; TCRdb holds only in-frame clones, not every one. This repertoire shows under 150,000 clones, 60% to 80% found once; its top ten account for approximately 1%. Sequenced sample: PBMCs. These receptors originate from a young man in good health and CMV-seronegative. The CDR3 runs from the conserved cysteine through the conserved F or W. Each record gives: J gene, D gene, clone size, V gene, CDR3 protein, CDR3 DNA. The D gene is left open where the match is weak. Some rows have no size entry. The others give once, few or many, or a class for an expanded clone.

>TRBJ1-1|.|.|TRBV19
CASSIKTQLVISEAFF
TGTGCCAGTAGTATAAAGACACAGTTGGTTATCTCTGAAGCTTTCTTT
>TRBJ1-1|.|few|TRBV2
CASSELTGVTEAFF
TGTGCCAGCAGTGAATTGACAGGAGTCACTGAAGCTTTCTTT
>TRBJ2-7|.|.|TRBV30
CAWNRLRATYEQYF
TGTGCCTGGAATCGGCTGAGGGCCACCTACGAGCAGTACTTC
>TRBJ1-2|TRBD1|.|TRBV6-5
CASSRGQGRSDDYTF
TGTGCCAGCAGTCGGGGACAGGGAAGATCGGATGACTACACCTTC
>TRBJ2-7|.|.|TRBV2
CASRPGTDSYEQYF
TGTGCCAGCCGGCCGGGGACTGATTCCTACGAGCAGTACTTC
>TRBJ2-1|.|.|TRBV19
CASSIGEMQFF
TGTGCCAGTAGTATTGGAGAAATGCAGTTCTTC
>TRBJ1-5|.|.|TRBV27
CASSFAGDSNQPQHF
TGTGCCAGCAGTTTTGCCGGGGATAGCAATCAGCCCCAGCATTTT
>TRBJ1-2|.|.|TRBV6-1
CASRYSRGYTF
TGTGCCAGCAGGTACAGCCGAGGCTACACCTTC
>TRBJ2-3|TRBD2|.|TRBV7-3
CASSFGTSGLTDTQYF
TGTGCCAGCAGCTTCGGGACTAGCGGGCTCACAGATACGCAGTATTTT
>TRBJ2-7|TRBD1|.|TRBV9
CASSVDQGAQGEQYF
TGTGCCAGCAGCGTAGACCAGGGGGCGCAGGGCGAGCAGTACTTC